This T cell receptor beta chain is from a study of Graves' ophthalmopathy and Graves' hyperthyroidism. Amplification from RNA transcripts yielded the TCR beta CDR3 regions. RT-PCR was first run with HTBI primers, then multiplex PCR in a second round. TCRdb reanalysed the multiplex PCR reads using MiXCR and keeps one entry per CDR3 protein. The table lists 500,000 to 800,000 distinct CDR3 sequences, roughly two fifths of them singletons. The sample holds many counts of this clonotype. Trimming pared 2 bases from V and 2 bases from J, leaving 10 bases between. The length of the CDR3 is 14 residues. Germline values: CDR1 LNHDA, CDR2 SQIVND (reference sequence).

V usage is TRBV19 and J usage is TRBJ2-7; a weak D match, TRBD1 (6 bases). This TCR was recovered from an adult man with Graves' ophthalmopathy. Material: peripheral blood. CDR3 sequence: CASSIRTGPYEQYF. The CDR3 coding sequence is TGTGCCAGTAGTATAAGAACAGGGCCCTACGAGCAGTACTTC.